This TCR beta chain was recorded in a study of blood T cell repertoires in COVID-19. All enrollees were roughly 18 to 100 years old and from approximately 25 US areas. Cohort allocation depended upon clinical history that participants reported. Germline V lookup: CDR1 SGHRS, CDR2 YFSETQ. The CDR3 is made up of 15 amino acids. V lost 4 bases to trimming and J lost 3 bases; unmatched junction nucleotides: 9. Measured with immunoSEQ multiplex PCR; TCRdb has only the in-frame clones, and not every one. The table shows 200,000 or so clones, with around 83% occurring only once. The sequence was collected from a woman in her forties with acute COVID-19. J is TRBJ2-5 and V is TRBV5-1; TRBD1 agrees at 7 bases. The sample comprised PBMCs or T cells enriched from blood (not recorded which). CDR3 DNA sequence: TGCGCCAGCAGCAGGACAGGAGAACCAGAAGAGACCCAGTACTTC. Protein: CASSRTGEPEETQYF.